This TCR beta chain was retrieved from a study of liver allograft versus peripheral blood T cells. Study context: Recipients' peripheral blood supplied the T cell receptor repertoires against which those in transplanted livers were compared. Notes on the study in general: Repertoires of T cell receptors that resided inside liver allografts reportedly differed from those in peripheral blood.

One entry per CDR3 protein, called by TCRdb with MiXCR from the reads. The data contain about 7,300 distinct CDR3 sequences, roughly a sixth of them seen just once; the ten biggest clones take up under 1.5%. By its share, this clonotype is medium-sized. Its target is unknown. CDR3 length equals 15 residues. Germline CDR1 and CDR2: SGDLS and YYNGEE. Trimming removed 4 bases from V and 2 bases from J; junction bases left unmatched: 4. The TCR originated in a human patient who had a liver transplant. Some T cells may be supplied by the graft donor. The rearrangement links TRBV9 to TRBJ1-3; 9 positions agree with TRBD1. The CDR3 sequence: CASSRTGVTGNTIYF. The CDR3 DNA reads as TGTGCCAGCAGCAGGACAGGGGTTACTGGAAACACCATATATTTT.